The 32 T cell receptor beta chains in this list originate from one sample, sequenced in a study of cytomegalovirus exposure and HLA in healthy donors. Primers for the PCR totalled 60 Vbeta and 13 Jbeta. This table comes from immunoSEQ multiplex PCR, and its TCRdb copy is limited to in-frame clones, with some not included. The table shows 130,000 to 150,000 clones, with 60% to 85% occurring only once. The specimen was PBMCs. The receptors were sampled from a male donor in good health and CMV-seronegative.

The V and J genes are TRBV27 and TRBJ1-4; D might be TRBD1 (5 bases). Per the germline V gene, CDR1 is MNHEY and CDR2 is SMNVEV (reference sequence). This CDR3 region has 15 residues. Trimming removed 1 base at V and 6 bases at J, with 12 bases between. The CDR3: CASSLWGISDEKLFF. The CDR3 DNA sequence: TGTGCCAGCAGTTTATGGGGCATTTCGGATGAAAAACTGTTTTTT. The full variable domain, completed using reference TRBV27 and TRBJ1-4, is EAQVTQNPRYLITVTGKKLTVTCSQNMNHEYMSWYRQDPGLGLRQIYYSMNVEVTDKGDVPEGYKVSRKEKRNFPLILESPSPNQTSLYFCASSLWGISDEKLFFGSGTQLSVL.

This chain joins TRBV4-3 and TRBJ2-3; 12 nucleotides match TRBD2. Unmatched junction bases numbered 4, after V lost 2 bases and J lost 4 bases. This CDR3 has 16 amino acids. Germline CDR1 and CDR2: LGHNA and YSLEER. The CDR3 loop reads CASSQPSGGASDTQYF. The DNA of the CDR3 is TGCGCCAGCAGCCAACCTAGCGGGGGGGCCTCAGATACGCAGTATTTT.

This chain joins TRBV18 and TRBJ1-2, with D maybe TRBD1 (5 bases). V lost 2 bases and J lost 6, with 10 bases in between. Germline CDR1 and CDR2: KGHSH and LQKENI. The CDR3 runs 13 residues. The CDR3 sequence: CASSPKAGHGYTF. In DNA form, the CDR3 reads TGTGCCAGCTCACCAAAGGCAGGGCATGGCTACACCTTC. Using reference TRBV18 and TRBJ1-2 for the parts outside the CDR3, the full variable domain is NAGVMQNPRHLVRRRGQEARLRCSPMKGHSHVYWYRQLPEEGLKFMVYLQKENIIDESGMPKERFSAEFPKEGPSILRIQQVVRGDSAAYFCASSPKAGHGYTFGSGTRLTVV.

V and J are TRBV2 and TRBJ1-1, with a possible D match to TRBD1 (5 bases). Looked up from germline, CDR1 is SNHLY and CDR2 is FYNNEI. The V end was cut by 6 bases, the J end by 1 base, with 9 bases between. There are 13 residues in the CDR3. CDR3 loop: CASSDQGNTEAFF. DNA of the CDR3: TGTGCCAGCAGCGATCAGGGGAACACTGAAGCTTTCTTT.

V usage is TRBV10-3 and J usage is TRBJ2-6; 9 positions match TRBD1. The CDR3 has 16 residues. CDR1 and CDR2 from the germline V gene are ENHRY and SYGVKD. Trimming removed 9 bases from V and 0 bases from J; junction bases left unmatched: 6. The CDR3 here is CAIAGQGSSGANVLTF. The CDR3 nucleotides read TGTGCCATAGCGGGACAGGGAAGCTCTGGGGCCAACGTCCTGACTTTC.

This clone was counted between two and nine times. CDR3 residues: CASSLDMTSDQETQYF. The CDR3 DNA reads as TGTGCCAGCAGCCTCGACATGACTAGCGACCAAGAGACCCAGTACTTC. The chain links TRBV7-9 to TRBJ2-5, with 8 bases aligning to TRBD2. The CDR3 extends over 16 amino acids. From germline, CDR1 is SEHNR and CDR2 FQNEAQ (reference sequence). Trimming cost V 5 bases and J 0 bases; bases outside gene matches: 8.

This sequence joins TRBV29-1 and TRBJ2-3; 16 bases are a match to TRBD2. Germline loops: CDR1 SQVTM, CDR2 ANQGSEA. This CDR3 contains 15 residues. V was clipped by 3 bases and J by 5 bases; unmatched bases: 2. CDR3 coding DNA: TGCAGCGTTGAGGGACTAGCGGGGGGGAAAGATACGCAGTATTTT. Translating gives CSVEGLAGGKDTQYF.

The chain recombines TRBV9 with TRBJ2-5; TRBD2 matches 7 bases. With V trimmed by 4 bases and J by 5 bases, 8 bases remained unmatched. CDR1 and CDR2 (germline): SGDLS, YYNGEE. This CDR3 has 14 amino acids. CDR3 loop: CASSFGTIQETQYF. In DNA form, the CDR3 reads TGTGCCAGCAGCTTCGGGACTATTCAGGAGACCCAGTACTTC.

This clone occurred a few times. The chain employs TRBV7-9 and TRBJ1-2; 9 nucleotides line up with TRBD1. This CDR3 region has 13 residues. The germline V gene encodes CDR1 SEHNR and CDR2 FQNEAQ (reference sequence). Unmatched junction bases numbered 2, after V lost 5 bases and J lost 4 bases. Written as DNA, the CDR3 is TGTGCCAGCAGCCTGACAGGGGGCTATGGCTACACCTTC. Protein: CASSLTGGYGYTF.

CDR3 in amino acids: CASSPMGLAVQETQYF. In nucleotides, the CDR3 is TGTGCCAGCTCACCAATGGGACTAGCGGTACAAGAGACCCAGTACTTC. The chain is built from TRBV18 and TRBJ2-5; 11 nucleotides agree with TRBD2. Trimming at V came to 2 bases and at J to 2 bases, leaving 4 bases not matched to a gene. Germline CDR1 reads KGHSH; CDR2 reads LQKENI. The CDR3 length is 16 residues.

Details on this clone: One end of the junction fails to match germline, which may point to a read error. This chain uses TRBV5-4 with TRBJ1-3; D perhaps matches TRBD1 (5 bases). The CDR3 totals 15 residues. Germline V gene sequence: CDR1 SGHNT, CDR2 YYREEE (reference sequence). As DNA, the CDR3 is TGTGCCAGCAGCTTGGTGGGGCCTTCTGGCAACACCATATATTTT. Its translation: CASSLVGPSGNTIYF.

This chain links TRBV19 with TRBJ2-3; 9 bases fit TRBD2. Per germline, CDR1 LNHDA and CDR2 SQIVND (reference sequence). There are 17 residues in the CDR3. Trimming cost V 6 bases and J 8 bases; bases outside gene matches: 18. The CDR3 DNA follows: TGTGCCAGTAGCACATCCGGGACTAGCCGGTCAAAGGCTACGCAGTATTTT. Translated, it gives CASSTSGTSRSKATQYF. Variable domain in full (rest from reference TRBV19 and TRBJ2-3): DGGITQSPKYLFRKEGQNVTLSCEQNLNHDAMYWYRQDPGQGLRLIYYSQIVNDFQKGDIAEGYSVSREKKESFPLTVTSAQKNPTAFYLCASSTSGTSRSKATQYFGPGTRLTVL.

V gene TRBV6-5 combines with J gene TRBJ1-1; D uncertain. Trimming pared 5 bases from V and 3 bases from J, leaving 10 bases between. The CDR3 extends over 13 amino acids. Germline lookup yields CDR1 MNHEY and CDR2 SVGAGI. The CDR3: CASSPQRDTEAFF. CDR3 nucleotide sequence: TGTGCCAGCAGTCCCCAGAGGGACACTGAAGCTTTCTTT.

The chain recombines TRBV6-5 with TRBJ2-3, with 9 bases lining up with TRBD1. Germline-derived CDR1 and CDR2 are MNHEY and SVGAGI. This CDR3 is built from 15 residues. After removal of 5 bases from V and 7 bases from J, the junction contained 10 bases not matched to a gene. The CDR3 is CASSQQGAGRNTQYF. In DNA form, the CDR3 reads TGTGCCAGCAGTCAACAGGGGGCTGGCCGAAATACGCAGTATTTT.

This chain links TRBV9 with TRBJ2-7; TRBD1 might be the D (6 bases). Germline V gene sequence: CDR1 SGDLS, CDR2 YYNGEE. The V gene lost 0 bases and the J gene lost 3 bases, with 13 bases spanning the gap. CDR3 length: 15 residues. The CDR3 is CASSVGAGEFYEQYF. The DNA for the CDR3 is TGTGCCAGCAGCGTAGGGGCAGGGGAGTTCTACGAGCAGTACTTC.

This chain links TRBV4-2 with TRBJ2-7, with 10 bases lining up with TRBD1. CDR3 length equals 15 residues. CDR1 and CDR2 (germline): LGHNA, YNFKEQ. V lost 1 base, J lost 6 bases, and 6 bases stayed unmatched. For the CDR3, the DNA is TGTGCCAGCAGCCAAGTCTGGGACAGGGGAAGCGAGCAGTACTTC. Amino acid sequence: CASSQVWDRGSEQYF.

This clone appeared a single time. CDR3 DNA sequence: TGTGCCAGCAGCTTGGCCACCAGGATTAACTATGGCTACACCTTC. Amino acid sequence: CASSLATRINYGYTF. V gene TRBV5-6 combines with J gene TRBJ1-2, with D hard to call. Deletions cut 0 bases from V and 1 base from J, with 10 bases between. Germline V gives CDR1 SGHDT, CDR2 YYEEEE. This CDR3 spans 15 amino acids.

This chain links TRBV27 with TRBJ2-7; TRBD1 matches 9 bases. The length of the CDR3 is 14 residues. Germline V gene sequence: CDR1 MNHEY, CDR2 SMNVEV (reference sequence). Losses at the gene ends were 2 bases for V and 3 bases for J; bases not matched to a gene: 2. This CDR3 is CASSLRQGGYEQYF. Here the CDR3 DNA reads TGTGCCAGCAGTTTAAGACAGGGGGGCTACGAGCAGTACTTC.

This sequence joins TRBV30 and TRBJ2-3, with D perhaps matching TRBD2 (5 bases). Trimming pared 2 bases from V and 2 bases from J, leaving 23 bases between. Germline assignment: CDR1 GTSNPN and CDR2 SVGIG (reference sequence). CDR3 length: 18 amino acids. CDR3 sequence reads: CAWSTLVLRLANTDTQYF. Written as DNA, the CDR3 is TGTGCCTGGAGTACCCTCGTTCTTCGGCTAGCCAACACAGATACGCAGTATTTT.

This rearrangement joins TRBV5-6 to TRBJ2-2, with D unclear. Germline-derived CDR1 and CDR2 are SGHDT and YYEEEE. Trimming left V 0 bases short and J 8 bases short, with 5 bases between. The CDR3 is 12 residues long. The CDR3 loop reads CASSLALGELFF. The CDR3 DNA follows: TGTGCCAGCAGCTTGGCCTTGGGGGAGCTGTTTTTT.

The genes are TRBV29-1 and TRBJ2-2, with 10 bases that match TRBD2. V was clipped by 6 bases and J by 6 bases; unmatched bases: 7. Germline CDR1 and CDR2: SQVTM and ANQGSEA. The CDR3 has 14 amino acids. The CDR3 bases are TGCAGCGTCGGAAGCGGGAGGGGAGCCGGGGAGCTGTTTTTT. It encodes CSVGSGRGAGELFF.

This clone came up a few times. This chain joins TRBV25-1 and TRBJ2-7, with 15 bases aligning to TRBD2. V lost 5 bases and J lost 6; bases outside the gene matches: 5. The CDR3 loop spans 15 amino acids. Per germline, CDR1 MGHDK and CDR2 SYGVNS. CDR3 in DNA: TGTGCCAGCAGTTGGACTAGCGGGAGGGCCCGCGAGCAGTACTTC. Its translation is CASSWTSGRAREQYF.

V and J are TRBV10-3 and TRBJ2-1; no clear D. V lost 0 bases to trimming and J lost 15 bases, with 15 bases between them. Germline V CDR1 and CDR2: ENHRY, SYGVKD. This CDR3 is 13 amino acids long. CDR3 nucleotides: TGTGCCATCAGTGAGTCAGAGCTAATCGGTCGGTTCTTC. The encoded protein is CAISESELIGRFF.

This chain uses TRBV27 with TRBJ2-1, with a tentative D call TRBD1 (5 bases). V was shortened by 5 bases and J by 9 bases, with 14 bases between the two germline ends. Germline V lookup: CDR1 MNHEY, CDR2 SMNVEV (reference sequence). The CDR3 has 13 residues. The CDR3 nucleotides read TGTGCCAGCAGTAAATGGACAACGAGTGAGCAGTTCTTC. Translation: CASSKWTTSEQFF.

This clone turned up a few times. CDR3: CASSQDLRGARNTEAFF. The CDR3 nucleotides read TGCGCCAGCAGCCAAGACCTCCGGGGGGCGCGGAACACTGAAGCTTTCTTT. The chain links TRBV4-1 to TRBJ1-1, with a tentative D call TRBD1 (6 bases). The CDR3 is 17 residues long. CDR1 and CDR2 (germline): MGHRA, YSYEKL. V was shortened by 0 bases and J by 1 base, with 15 bases between the two germline ends.

The V gene is TRBV23-1, the J gene TRBJ2-3; D gene unclear. TRBV23-1 is labeled an ORF, and its function is uncertain. The CDR3 sequence is 10 residues long. V was shortened by 7 bases and J by 6 bases, with 5 bases between the two germline ends. The CDR3, as DNA: TGCGCCAGCACTCTGGATACGCAGTATTTT. Protein product: CASTLDTQYF.

This rearrangement joins TRBV4-3 to TRBJ2-1, with D possibly matching TRBD2 (6 bases). CDR1 LGHNA and CDR2 YSLEER come from the germline V gene. Trimming left V 0 bases short and J 12 bases short, with 21 bases between. The CDR3 covers 16 residues. CDR3 in DNA: TGCGCCAGCAGCCAAGATATGCGGGACTCCAAATCTTCGCAGTTCTTC. It codes for CASSQDMRDSKSSQFF.

The J gene is TRBJ2-5, the V gene TRBV14, with unresolved D. Trimming cost V 4 bases and J 2 bases, with 14 bases left between them. The CDR3 has 15 residues. CDR1 and CDR2 from the germline V gene are SGHDN and FVKESK. CDR3 in DNA: TGTGCCAGCAGCCGCGCAATGGGCAGGCAAGAGACCCAGTACTTC. Translated: CASSRAMGRQETQYF.

The chain couples TRBV5-1 to TRBJ1-4; no firm D call. The ends were cut back, 0 bases at V and 5 bases at J, with 11 bases in the middle. From germline, CDR1 is SGHRS and CDR2 YFSETQ. This CDR3 is 15 amino acids long. DNA of the CDR3: TGCGCCAGCAGCTTGGGGTTGGGAGGAAATGAAAAACTGTTTTTT. Protein: CASSLGLGGNEKLFF.

The chain combines TRBV27 with TRBJ1-4; D possibly corresponds to TRBD1 (6 bases). The CDR3 has 16 residues. CDR1 and CDR2 (germline): MNHEY, SMNVEV (reference sequence). V was shortened by 6 bases and J by 9 bases, with 23 bases between the two germline ends. In DNA form, the CDR3 reads TGTGCCAGCAGCCTAGGGATGCCTAACAGGGAAAAAAAACTGTTTTTT. Translated: CASSLGMPNREKKLFF.

CDR3 in amino acids: CASSLAGQGAYEQYF. DNA for the CDR3: TGCGCCAGCAGCTTGGCTGGACAGGGGGCCTACGAGCAGTACTTC. The rearrangement links TRBV5-1 to TRBJ2-7; 10 nucleotides match TRBD1. There are 15 residues in the CDR3. The junction had 2 bases not matched to a gene; V was cut back by 0 bases and J by 2 bases. Germline lookup yields CDR1 SGHRS and CDR2 YFSETQ. Full variable domain (remainder filled in from reference TRBV5-1 and TRBJ2-7): KAGVTQTPRYLIKTRGQQVTLSCSPISGHRSVSWYQQTPGQGLQFLFEYFSETQRNKGNFPGRFSGRQFSNSRSEMNVSTLELGDSALYLCASSLAGQGAYEQYFGPGTRLTVT.

Concerning this clone itself: The junction shows a germline mismatch at one end, possibly a read error. The DNA of the CDR3 is TGTGCCAGCAGTTTACTCAGGGGTTCGGGTAATGAAAAACCGTTTTTT. Encoded protein: CASSLLRGSGNEKPFF. The gene calls are TRBV27 and TRBJ1-4, with D maybe TRBD1 (6 bases). This CDR3 is built from 16 residues. Germline CDR1 MNHEY, CDR2 SMNVEV (reference sequence).